The rows below give T cell receptor beta chains drawn from one sample of a study of CD4+ T cells in melanoma. TCRdb keeps only in-frame clones here, not all; method: immunoSEQ multiplex PCR. The table has more than 90,000 clones, 92% seen once. The sample was peripheral blood. The receptors stem from a human donor with melanoma. Both conserved end residues are trimmed from each CDR3. A D gene is named only where the DNA matches it firmly.

>TRBV25-1|TRBD1
ASSRLDRGHNSPLH
>TRBV4-1|TRBD1
ASSDRVQTEAF
>TRBV27|TRBD2
ASTLLAGTYEQY
>TRBV9|-
ASSGGPSSYNEQF
>TRBV2|TRBD2
ASRGRAGQNIQY
>TRBV28|TRBD2
ASSTVLGLADTDTQY
>TRBV28|-
ASSSPGGRTEQY
>TRBV4-3|TRBD1
ASSQVSPGGPSDNQPQH
>TRBV19|-
ASSIMDGYT
>TRBV9|-
ASSARDGHSPLH
>TRBV4-3|-
ASSQGPSYREQF
>TRBV9|-
ASSGQSLSGANVLT
>TRBV18|-
ASSPGLGGITDTQY
>TRBV9|TRBD2
ASSFTTSGFTDTQY
>TRBV30|-
AWSVRDTQY
>TRBV5-1|-
ASSLSRDSGANVLT
>TRBV28|-
ASSSQSGLSYEQY
>TRBV27|TRBD2
ASISSGGAAYNEQF
>TRBV28|TRBD2
ASSYLAGTSSFYNTGELF
>TRBV7-3|-
ASAGMNNTEAF
>TRBV10-3|TRBD1
AISESLDRANYGYT
>TRBV4-2|-
ASSQDQSTDTQY
>TRBV10-3|-
AISGGGRQETQY
>TRBV6-5|TRBD2
ASSFSGRAQADTQY
>TRBV11-2|-
ASRSYGLAAHNEQF
>TRBV6-4|-
ASSAEENSPLH
>TRBV4-1|-
ASSQGRRSQAKNIQY
>TRBV27|TRBD2
ASSLLTSGGGRETQY
>TRBV27|-
ASSSDSWNYGYT
>TRBV5-1|-
ASKWFIDDTEAF
>TRBV18|-
ASSPRLDNYEQY
>TRBV5-6|TRBD1
ASSPGQATYEQY
>TRBV4-3|-
ASSQDRADQPQH
>TRBV5-1|-
ASSSNQGSAETQY
>TRBV11-1|TRBD2
ASSLGLAGTSTDTQY
>TRBV11-2|-
ASSFPKGPYNEQF
>TRBV28|-
ASSFSSGDNIQY
>TRBV7-2|TRBD1
ASRTGGSNSPLH
>TRBV4-3|TRBD1
ASSRGQGFNEKLF
>TRBV7-9|-
ASSLQGGNTEAF
>TRBV4-3|-
ASSQGRVYEQY
>TRBV15|TRBD2
ATSRQGLAGVNEQF
>TRBV27|-
ASSSPSSFYEQY
>TRBV2|TRBD2
ASSGPTGLAGGNEQF
>TRBV28|TRBD1
ASGDSRTDTQY
>TRBV7-9|TRBD2
ATNSGRVTDTQY
>TRBV5-1|TRBD1
ASSLVDRGGTEAF
>TRBV6-1|-
ASSEVQGYGYT
>TRBV19|-
ASSIVPLSRPGVNTEAF
>TRBV5-4|-
ASSFVSSGANVLT
>TRBV5-1|TRBD2
ASRLNGLATDTQY
>TRBV19|-
AVARGLNTEAF
>TRBV15|TRBD2
ATSASGLFTDTQY
>TRBV7-7|-
ASSLNVGSDTQY
>TRBV5-8|-
ASSLPRDSGANVLT